Listed here are 11 T cell receptor beta chains from one sample, sequenced in a study of T cells in Graves' hyperthyroidism and ophthalmopathy. Regions amplified from RNA transcripts were the TCR beta CDR3 regions. Primed by the HTBI set, a first-round RT-PCR was run on the TCR CDR3. TCRdb analysed the multiplex PCR reads with MiXCR anew, one entry per CDR3 protein. The table has hundreds of thousands of distinct CDR3 sequences, roughly a sixth seen once. Sequenced sample: blood. The receptor source for this set is a woman between 45 and 60 years old with Graves' hyperthyroidism that later progressed to Graves' ophthalmopathy.

In this sample, this clonotype turned up a few times. The genes are TRBV7-3 and TRBJ2-3; D remains unclear. The CDR3 covers 13 residues. With 2 bases removed from V and 7 bases from J, the gap between germline ends came to 10 bases. Germline values: CDR1 SGHTA, CDR2 FQGTGA. The DNA for the CDR3 is TGTGCCAGCAGCTTAGCAGACCCCAATACGCAGTATTTT. Translated: CASSLADPNTQYF.

This clonotype showed up just a few times. The rearrangement links TRBV20-1 to TRBJ2-7; 9 nucleotides match TRBD1. From germline, CDR1 is DFQATT and CDR2 SNEGSKA (reference sequence). The V gene end was trimmed by 6 bases and the J gene end by 3 bases; junction bases not matched to a gene: 6. The CDR3 sequence is 13 residues long. The chain's CDR3 is CSAAGTGYYEQYF. The CDR3 coding sequence is TGCAGTGCAGCCGGGACAGGGTACTACGAGCAGTACTTC.

In its sample, this clonotype was seen a few times. An end of the junction does not agree with germline; a read error may underlie this. The CDR3 sequence is CSAGDGAKNIQYF. The CDR3 DNA is TGCAGTGCTGGAGATGGGGCCAAAAACATTCAGTACTTC. The V gene is TRBV20-1, the J gene TRBJ2-4; no definite D call. Germline V CDR1 and CDR2: DFQATT, SNEGSKA (reference sequence). This CDR3 has 13 amino acids.

The genes are TRBV20-1 and TRBJ2-5; no clear D gene. CDR1 is DFQATT, CDR2 SNEGSKA, per germline (reference sequence). The CDR3 runs 15 residues. With 3 bases removed from V and 0 bases from J, the gap between germline ends came to 14 bases. The CDR3 DNA reads as TGCAGTGCTAGTATCTTAGCCCCTTACCAAGAGACCCAGTACTTC. Translating it yields CSASILAPYQETQYF.

This clonotype was seen at least ten times. The chain is built from TRBV18 and TRBJ1-6; D is unresolved. The CDR3 spans 15 residues. Germline lookup yields CDR1 KGHSH and CDR2 LQKENI. V was trimmed by 2 bases and J by 0 bases, leaving 5 bases between them. CDR3 in amino acids: CASSPASSYNSPLHF. Here the CDR3 DNA reads TGTGCCAGCTCACCAGCCAGCTCCTATAATTCACCCCTCCACTTT.

Many counts were recorded for this clonotype. V gene TRBV18 combines with J gene TRBJ2-3, with D tentatively TRBD1 (6 bases). The CDR3 contains 17 residues. Germline V gene lookup returns CDR1 KGHSH and CDR2 LQKENI. The V gene lost 3 bases and the J gene lost 2 bases, with 18 bases spanning the gap. CDR3 in amino acids: CASSPRDQRGYTDTQYF. CDR3 nucleotides: TGTGCCAGCTCACCTAGGGATCAAAGGGGGTACACAGATACGCAGTATTTT.

This clonotype was observed at least ten times. The V call is TRBV2, the J call TRBJ1-3, with 8 bases identical to TRBD1. V lost 5 bases and J lost 7; bases outside the gene matches: 13. The length of the CDR3 is 16 residues. Germline CDR1 is SNHLY and CDR2 is FYNNEI. This CDR3 is CASSYRTGRYGNTIYF. CDR3 nucleotides: TGTGCCAGCAGTTACCGGACAGGGCGATATGGGAACACCATATATTTT.

This clonotype was seen a handful of times. The chain recombines TRBV11-3 with TRBJ2-2; D not certain. Germline V gene sequence: CDR1 SGHNT, CDR2 YENEEA. The CDR3 runs 13 residues. V was shortened by 3 bases and J by 8 bases, with 10 bases between the two germline ends. CDR3 coding DNA: TGTGCCAGCAGCTTCCTAGGTGGAGGGGAGCTGTTTTTT. It codes for CASSFLGGGELFF.

This clonotype was picked up many times. The V call is TRBV20-1, the J call TRBJ1-1; D gene uncertain. The CDR3 covers 14 residues. CDR1 and CDR2 (germline): DFQATT, SNEGSKA (reference sequence). V lost 5 bases to trimming and J lost 1 base, with 14 bases between them. This CDR3 reads CSAQVSYSNTEAFF. DNA for the CDR3: TGCAGTGCTCAGGTGTCTTACTCGAACACTGAAGCTTTCTTT.

This clonotype was observed once. The chain combines TRBV7-9 with TRBJ1-2; possible D gene TRBD1, 5 bases. This CDR3 is 15 amino acids long. CDR1 SEHNR and CDR2 FQNEAQ come from the germline V gene (reference sequence). Deletions cut 5 bases from V and 3 bases from J, with 16 bases between. The CDR3 DNA sequence: TGTGCCAGCAGCCCGGGACGAGGGTGGGACTATGGCTACACCTTC. Protein: CASSPGRGWDYGYTF.

This clonotype was detected many times. The chain has TRBV12-3 or TRBV12-4 and TRBJ1-1; no clear D. V lost 1 base, J lost 8 bases, and 8 bases lay in between. The CDR3 sequence is 12 residues long. CDR3 protein: CASSLESLEAFF. The CDR3 nucleotides read TGTGCCAGCAGTTTAGAGAGCTTGGAAGCTTTCTTT.